This TCR beta chain was recovered during a study of blood T cell repertoires in COVID-19. Study as a whole: Some COVID-19 samples were acute and others convalescent; all came from the United States, Italy and Spain. T cells, B-cell-depleted T cells, or PBMCs supplied cDNA or gDNA.

Germline values: CDR1 SGHAT, CDR2 FQNNGV. V was shortened by 5 bases and J by 7 bases, with 9 bases between the two germline ends. This CDR3 is 11 amino acids long. The authors' processing: Amplifying reference gene primers gave estimates of nucleated cell counts. Measured with immunoSEQ multiplex PCR; TCRdb has only the in-frame clones, and not every one. V and J calls and clone size are copied from that table; D and trimming were computed from the DNA. This table holds fewer than 90,000 clones, approximately 86% found once. Sequenced material: peripheral blood. The J gene is TRBJ2-7, the V gene TRBV11-2, with D unresolved. The clonotype originates from a man between 65 and 85 years old with acute or convalescent COVID-19. The CDR3 DNA is TGTGCCAGCAGCACGGGTCTTGAGCAGTACTTC. This sequence encodes CASSTGLEQYF.